This T cell receptor (beta chain) was retrieved from a study of neurological immune-mediated disorders. Findings and caveats of the study: The highest TCR clonal expansion occurred in HTLV-1-associated myelopathy; multiple sclerosis fell below healthy controls. CDR3 amino acid sequences found in expanded clones were never shared across subjects, suggesting private repertoires in all groups.

The unsorted libraries had their origin in 2 million PBMCs stored at -80 C. 5'RACE with 10-nucleotide random UMIs produced the cDNA. A single record per CDR3 protein comes from TCRdb applying MiXCR to the 5' RACE reads. This table has 65,000 to 90,000 distinct CDR3 sequences, 2.5% to 4% appearing once. On this clonotype itself: What it binds is not known.

The specimen was PBMCs. The TCR originated in a woman between 45 and 65 years old with multiple sclerosis.

CDR3 nucleotide sequence: TGTGCCAGCAGTGAAGGGGCTACCCACACCGGGGAGCTGTTTTTT. It encodes CASSEGATHTGELFF. This chain links TRBV6-4 with TRBJ2-2, with a weak D call TRBD1 (5 bases). Trimming shortened V by 3 bases and J by 3 bases, and 11 bases separated the two germline ends. The germline CDR1 and CDR2 sequences are MRHNA and SNTAGT. The CDR3 is 15 amino acids.